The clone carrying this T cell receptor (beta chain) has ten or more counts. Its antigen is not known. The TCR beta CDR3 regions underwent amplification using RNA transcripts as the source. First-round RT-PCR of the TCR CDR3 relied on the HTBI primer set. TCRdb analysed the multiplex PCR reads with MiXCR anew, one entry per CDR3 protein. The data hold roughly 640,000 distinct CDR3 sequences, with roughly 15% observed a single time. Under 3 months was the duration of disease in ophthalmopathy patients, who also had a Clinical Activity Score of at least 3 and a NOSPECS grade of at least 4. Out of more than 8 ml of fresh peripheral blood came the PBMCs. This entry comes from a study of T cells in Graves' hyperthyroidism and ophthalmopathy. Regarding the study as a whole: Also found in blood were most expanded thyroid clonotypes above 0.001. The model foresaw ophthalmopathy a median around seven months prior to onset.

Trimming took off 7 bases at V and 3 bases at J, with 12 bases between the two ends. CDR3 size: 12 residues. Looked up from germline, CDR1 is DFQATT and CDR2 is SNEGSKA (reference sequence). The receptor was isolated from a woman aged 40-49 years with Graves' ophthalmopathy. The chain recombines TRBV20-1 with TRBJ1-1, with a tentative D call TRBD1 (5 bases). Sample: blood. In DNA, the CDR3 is TGCAGTGTGACGACAGACTACACTGAAGCTTTCTTT. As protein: CSVTTDYTEAFF.